The 4 T cell receptor beta chains given below trace back to one sample, sequenced in a study of vaccination and CD4 T cells after COVID-19. No cognate antigen is known for these TCRs. The Oncomine TCR Beta short-read assay was applied to DNA of cultured CD4+ T cells. One entry per CDR3 protein, called by TCRdb with MiXCR from the PCR reads. The table lists roughly 6,700 distinct CDR3 sequences, 65% to 70% of them singletons, with around 46% in the top ten. Sample treatment: roughly 10-day PBMC culture with coronavirus spike peptide pools or control peptides (ViraFEST assay). The source material was CD4+ T cells from blood, cultured in vitro. These receptor sequences come from a human donor who had recovered from COVID-19.

V gene TRBV6-1 combines with J gene TRBJ2-7, with 8 bases matching TRBD1. Trimming cost V 7 bases and J 1 base; bases outside gene matches: 6. The CDR3 runs to 14 residues. The germline gives CDR1 MNHNS, CDR2 SASEGT. CDR3 protein: CASTLGQGSYEQYF. The CDR3 DNA sequence: TGTGCCAGCACCCTAGGACAGGGATCCTACGAGCAGTACTTC.

This clonotype is judged medium-sized. V usage is TRBV4-2 and J usage is TRBJ2-4; D ambiguous. Trimming left V 0 bases short and J 9 bases short, with 12 bases between. Germline V CDR1 and CDR2: LGHNA, YNFKEQ. This CDR3 comprises 14 residues. The CDR3: CASSQDRPKAIQYF. In nucleotides, the CDR3 is TGTGCCAGCAGCCAAGATCGGCCGAAAGCCATTCAGTACTTC.

The rearrangement joins TRBV5-4 to TRBJ2-7; 14 nucleotides line up with TRBD2. This CDR3 spans 16 amino acids. The V gene end was trimmed by 0 bases and the J gene end by 6 bases; junction bases not matched to a gene: 5. Germline lookup yields CDR1 SGHNT and CDR2 YYREEE (reference sequence). In DNA form, the CDR3 reads TGTGCCAGCAGCTTGGGACTAGCGGGAGGGAAAATCGAGCAGTACTTC. This translates into CASSLGLAGGKIEQYF.

This clonotype was detected only once. The V call is TRBV20-1, the J call TRBJ2-3; 8 nucleotides match TRBD1. V lost 6 bases to trimming and J lost 4 bases; unmatched junction nucleotides: 9. There are 14 residues in the CDR3. From germline, CDR1 is DFQATT and CDR2 SNEGSKA (reference sequence). The DNA of the CDR3 is TGCAGTGCCGACGACAGGGGCGGGGCAGATACGCAGTATTTT. This codes for CSADDRGGADTQYF.